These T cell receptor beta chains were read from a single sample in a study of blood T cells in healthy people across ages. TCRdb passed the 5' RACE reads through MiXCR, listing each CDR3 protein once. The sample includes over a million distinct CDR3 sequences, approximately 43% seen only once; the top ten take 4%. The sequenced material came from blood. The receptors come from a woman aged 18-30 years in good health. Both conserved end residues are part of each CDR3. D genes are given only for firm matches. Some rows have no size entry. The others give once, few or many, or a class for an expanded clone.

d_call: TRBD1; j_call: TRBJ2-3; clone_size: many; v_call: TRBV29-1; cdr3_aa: CSVWDRYLTDTQYF; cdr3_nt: TGCAGCGTATGGGACAGGTACCTCACAGATACGCAGTATTTT
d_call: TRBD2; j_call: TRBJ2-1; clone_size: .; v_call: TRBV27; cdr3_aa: CASRRLAGGNEQFF; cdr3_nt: TGTGCCAGCAGAAGACTAGCGGGAGGCAATGAGCAGTTCTTC
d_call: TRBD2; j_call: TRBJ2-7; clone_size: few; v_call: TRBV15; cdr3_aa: CATSPNWLAESYEQYF; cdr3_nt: TGTGCCACCAGCCCCAATTGGCTAGCGGAGTCCTACGAGCAGTACTTC
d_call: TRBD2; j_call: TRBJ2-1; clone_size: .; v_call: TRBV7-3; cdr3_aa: CASSLHGEGRAGGSDNEQFF; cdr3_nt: TGTGCCAGCAGCTTACATGGAGAGGGAAGAGCGGGGGGGTCTGACAATGAGCAGTTCTTC
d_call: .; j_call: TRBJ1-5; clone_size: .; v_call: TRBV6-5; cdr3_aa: CASSFAYNQPRHF; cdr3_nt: TGTGCCAGCAGTTTTGCATACAATCAGCCCCGGCATTTT
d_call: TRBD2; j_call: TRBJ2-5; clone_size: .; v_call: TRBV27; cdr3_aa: CASSSLLAGNTYNEQYF; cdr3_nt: TGTGCCAGCAGTTCACTCCTAGCGGGAAACACCTACAATGAGCAGTACTTC
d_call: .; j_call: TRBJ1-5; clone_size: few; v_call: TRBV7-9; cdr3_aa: CASSHNAGIQPQHF; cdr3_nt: TGTGCCAGCAGTCATAACGCCGGGATTCAGCCCCAGCATTTT
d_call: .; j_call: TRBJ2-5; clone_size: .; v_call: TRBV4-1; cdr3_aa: CASSQDSLLMQYF; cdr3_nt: TGCGCCAGCAGCCAAGACTCTTTGCTTATGCAGTACTTC
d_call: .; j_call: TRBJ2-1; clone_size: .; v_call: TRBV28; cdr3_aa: CASNDSPHEQFF; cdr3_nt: TGTGCCAGTAACGACTCCCCCCATGAGCAGTTCTTC
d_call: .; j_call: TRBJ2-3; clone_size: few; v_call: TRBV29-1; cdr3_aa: CSVGQPTDTQYF; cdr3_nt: TGCAGCGTTGGGCAGCCCACAGATACGCAGTATTTT
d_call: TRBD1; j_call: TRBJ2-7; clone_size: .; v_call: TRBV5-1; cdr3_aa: CASSLGQGSFYEQYF; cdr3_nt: TGCGCCAGCAGCTTGGGACAGGGCTCCTTCTACGAGCAGTACTTC
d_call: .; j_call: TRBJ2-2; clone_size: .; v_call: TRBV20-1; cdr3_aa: CSARFSTGELFF; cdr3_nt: TGCAGTGCTCGATTCTCCACCGGGGAGCTGTTTTTT
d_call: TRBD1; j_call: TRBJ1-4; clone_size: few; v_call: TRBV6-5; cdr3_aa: CASSQTGTANEKLFF; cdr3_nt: TGTGCCAGCAGTCAAACCGGGACAGCAAATGAAAAACTGTTTTTT